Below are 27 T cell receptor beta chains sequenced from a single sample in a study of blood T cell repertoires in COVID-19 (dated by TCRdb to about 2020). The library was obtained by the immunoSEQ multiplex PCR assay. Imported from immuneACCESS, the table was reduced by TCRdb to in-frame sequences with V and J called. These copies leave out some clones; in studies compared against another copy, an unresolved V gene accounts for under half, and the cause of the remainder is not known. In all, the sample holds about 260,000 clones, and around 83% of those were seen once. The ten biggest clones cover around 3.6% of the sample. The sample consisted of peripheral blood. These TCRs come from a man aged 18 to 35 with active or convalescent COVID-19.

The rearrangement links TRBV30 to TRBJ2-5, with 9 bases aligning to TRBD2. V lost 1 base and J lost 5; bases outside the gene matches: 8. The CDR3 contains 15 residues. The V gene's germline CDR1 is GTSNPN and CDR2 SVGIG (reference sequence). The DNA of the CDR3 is TGTGCCTGGAGTGGCGGAGGAGCGGGGGGCGAGACCCAGTACTTC. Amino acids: CAWSGGGAGGETQYF.

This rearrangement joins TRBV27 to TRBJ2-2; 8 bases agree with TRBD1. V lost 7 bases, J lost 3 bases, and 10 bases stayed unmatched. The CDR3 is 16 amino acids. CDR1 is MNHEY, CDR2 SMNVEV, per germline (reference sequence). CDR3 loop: CASKGVRTGYTGELFF. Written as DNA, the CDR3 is TGTGCCAGCAAAGGGGTGCGGACAGGGTACACCGGGGAGCTGTTTTTT.

Here the CDR3 DNA reads TGTGCCAGCAGTGAACTACTTTCCGGTAGTAATGAAAAACTGTTTTTT. Translating gives CASSELLSGSNEKLFF. The V call is TRBV6-1, the J call TRBJ1-4; D is uncertain. The CDR3 has 16 amino acids. V was cut by 2 bases and J by 4 bases, with 14 bases left in between. Germline values: CDR1 MNHNS, CDR2 SASEGT.

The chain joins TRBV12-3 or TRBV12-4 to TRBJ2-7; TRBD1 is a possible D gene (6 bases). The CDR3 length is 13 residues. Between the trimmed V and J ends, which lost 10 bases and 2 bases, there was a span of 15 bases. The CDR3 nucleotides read TGTGCCATCCGGGACACACGAACCTACGAGCAGTACTTC. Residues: CAIRDTRTYEQYF.

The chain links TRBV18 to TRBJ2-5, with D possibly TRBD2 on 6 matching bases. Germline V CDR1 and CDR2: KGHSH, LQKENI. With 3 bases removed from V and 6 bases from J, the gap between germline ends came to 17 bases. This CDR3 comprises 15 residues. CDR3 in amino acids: CASSPPSRSGKTQYF. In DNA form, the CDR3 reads TGTGCCAGCTCACCCCCCAGCCGTAGCGGAAAGACCCAGTACTTC.

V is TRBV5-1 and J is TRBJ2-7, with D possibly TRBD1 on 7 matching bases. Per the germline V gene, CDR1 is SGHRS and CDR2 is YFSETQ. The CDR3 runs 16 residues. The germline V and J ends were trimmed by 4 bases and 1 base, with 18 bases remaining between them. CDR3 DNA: TGCGCCAGCAGCCTTCCCGACAGGGAGGTGTCCTACGAGCAGTACTTC. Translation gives CASSLPDREVSYEQYF.

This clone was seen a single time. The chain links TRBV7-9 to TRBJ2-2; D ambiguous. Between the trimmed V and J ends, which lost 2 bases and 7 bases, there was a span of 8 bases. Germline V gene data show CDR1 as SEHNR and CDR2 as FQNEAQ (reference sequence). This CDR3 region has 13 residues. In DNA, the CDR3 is TGTGCCAGCAGCTTATACTCAGGCGGGGAGCTGTTTTTT. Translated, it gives CASSLYSGGELFF.

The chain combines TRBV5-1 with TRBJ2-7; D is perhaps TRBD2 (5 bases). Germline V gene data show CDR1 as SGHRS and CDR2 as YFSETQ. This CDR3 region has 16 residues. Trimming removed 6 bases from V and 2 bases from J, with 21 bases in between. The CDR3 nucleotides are TGCGCCAGCAATTTTACCGGGGTTGCGTACACCTACGAGCAGTACTTC. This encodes CASNFTGVAYTYEQYF.

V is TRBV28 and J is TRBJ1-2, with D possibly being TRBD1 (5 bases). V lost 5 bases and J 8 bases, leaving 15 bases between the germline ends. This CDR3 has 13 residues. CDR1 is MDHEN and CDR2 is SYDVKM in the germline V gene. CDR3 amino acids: CASSTFSGRGYTF. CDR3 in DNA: TGTGCCAGCAGTACCTTTTCAGGGCGAGGCTACACCTTC.

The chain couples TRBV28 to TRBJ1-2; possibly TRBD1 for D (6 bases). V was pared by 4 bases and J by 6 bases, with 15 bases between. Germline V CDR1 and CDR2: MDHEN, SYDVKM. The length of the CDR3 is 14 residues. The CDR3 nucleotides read TGTGCCAGCAGTTCCGGACAGCCATTGAATGGCTACACCTTC. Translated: CASSSGQPLNGYTF.

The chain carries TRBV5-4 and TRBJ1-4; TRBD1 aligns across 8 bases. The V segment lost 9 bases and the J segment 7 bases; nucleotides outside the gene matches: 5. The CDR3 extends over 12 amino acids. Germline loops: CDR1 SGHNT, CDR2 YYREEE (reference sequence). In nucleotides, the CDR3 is TGTGCCACAGGACAGGGACGTGAAAAACTGTTTTTT. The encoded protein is CATGQGREKLFF.

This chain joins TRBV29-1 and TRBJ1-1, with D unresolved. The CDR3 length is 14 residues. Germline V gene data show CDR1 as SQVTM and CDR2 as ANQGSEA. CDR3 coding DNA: TGCAGTCGTGAGAGCCGAGGGAAGAACACTGAAGCTTTCTTT. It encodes CSRESRGKNTEAFF.

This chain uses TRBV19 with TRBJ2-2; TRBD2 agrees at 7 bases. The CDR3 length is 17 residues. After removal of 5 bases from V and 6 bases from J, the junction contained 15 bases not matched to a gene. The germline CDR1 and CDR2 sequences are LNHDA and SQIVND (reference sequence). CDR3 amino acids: CASSALAQNHGPGELFF. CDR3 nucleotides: TGTGCCAGTAGTGCACTAGCGCAAAACCATGGACCCGGGGAGCTGTTTTTT.

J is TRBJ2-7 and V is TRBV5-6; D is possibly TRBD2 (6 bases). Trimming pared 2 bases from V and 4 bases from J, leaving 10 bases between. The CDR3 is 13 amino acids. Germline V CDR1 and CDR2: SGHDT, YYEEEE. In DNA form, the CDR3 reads TGTGCCAGCAGCTTACCCAGCGGGTACGAGCAGTACTTC. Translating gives CASSLPSGYEQYF.

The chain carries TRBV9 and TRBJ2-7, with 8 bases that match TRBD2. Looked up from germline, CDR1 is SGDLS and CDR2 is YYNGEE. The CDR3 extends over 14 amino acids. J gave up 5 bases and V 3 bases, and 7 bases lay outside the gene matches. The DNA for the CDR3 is TGTGCCAGCAGCGGTAGCGGGACTTCCCACGAGCAGTACTTC. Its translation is CASSGSGTSHEQYF.

CDR3 sequence (DNA): TGTGCCAGCAGAGGACAGGCCTACGAGCAGTACTTC. This translates into CASRGQAYEQYF. The genes are TRBV6-5 and TRBJ2-7, with 7 nucleotides matching TRBD1. The CDR3 is 12 residues long. CDR1 and CDR2 from the germline V gene are MNHEY and SVGAGI. Trimming removed 6 bases from V and 2 bases from J; junction bases left unmatched: 1.

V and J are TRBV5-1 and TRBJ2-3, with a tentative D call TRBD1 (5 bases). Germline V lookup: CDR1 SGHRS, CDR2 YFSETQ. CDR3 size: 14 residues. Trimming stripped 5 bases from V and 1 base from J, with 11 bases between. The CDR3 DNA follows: TGCGCCAGCAGACAGGCCTCCGGCACAGATACGCAGTATTTT. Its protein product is CASRQASGTDTQYF. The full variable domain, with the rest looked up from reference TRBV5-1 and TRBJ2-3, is KAGVTQTPRYLIKTRGQQVTLSCSPISGHRSVSWYQQTPGQGLQFLFEYFSETQRNKGNFPGRFSGRQFSNSRSEMNVSTLELGDSALYLCASRQASGTDTQYFGPGTRLTVL.

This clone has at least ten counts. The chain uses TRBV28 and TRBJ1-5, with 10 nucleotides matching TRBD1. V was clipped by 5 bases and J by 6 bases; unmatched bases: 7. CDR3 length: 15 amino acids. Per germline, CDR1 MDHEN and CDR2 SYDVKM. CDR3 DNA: TGTGCCAGCAGTACAGGACAGGGGGACAGTCAGCCCCAGCATTTT. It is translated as CASSTGQGDSQPQHF.

The CDR3 sequence: CSASMSRTSTDTQYF. CDR3 nucleotide sequence: TGCAGTGCTAGTATGAGCCGTACGAGCACAGATACGCAGTATTTT. J is TRBJ2-3 and V is TRBV20-1; D is unresolved. The germline V gene has CDR1 DFQATT and CDR2 SNEGSKA (reference sequence). V lost 3 bases and J 0 bases, leaving 13 bases between the germline ends. The CDR3 totals 15 residues.

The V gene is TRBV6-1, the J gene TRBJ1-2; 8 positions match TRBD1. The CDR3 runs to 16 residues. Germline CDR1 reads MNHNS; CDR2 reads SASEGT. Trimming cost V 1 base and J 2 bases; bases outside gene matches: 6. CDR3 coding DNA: TGTGCCAGCAGTGAAGGGAGACAGGGGATCAACTATGGCTACACCTTC. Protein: CASSEGRQGINYGYTF.

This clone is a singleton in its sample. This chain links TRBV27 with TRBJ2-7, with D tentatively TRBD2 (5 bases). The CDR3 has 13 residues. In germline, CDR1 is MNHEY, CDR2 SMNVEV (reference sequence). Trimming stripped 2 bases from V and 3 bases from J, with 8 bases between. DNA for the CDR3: TGTGCCAGCAGTTTACGGGGTTACTACGAGCAGTACTTC. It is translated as CASSLRGYYEQYF.

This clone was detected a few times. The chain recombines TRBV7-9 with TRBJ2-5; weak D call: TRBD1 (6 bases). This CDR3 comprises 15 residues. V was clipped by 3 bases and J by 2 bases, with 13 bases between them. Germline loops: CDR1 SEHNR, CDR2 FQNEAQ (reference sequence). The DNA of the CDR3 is TGTGCCAGCAGCTTTCTAACAGGGCGGCAAGAGACCCAGTACTTC. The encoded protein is CASSFLTGRQETQYF.

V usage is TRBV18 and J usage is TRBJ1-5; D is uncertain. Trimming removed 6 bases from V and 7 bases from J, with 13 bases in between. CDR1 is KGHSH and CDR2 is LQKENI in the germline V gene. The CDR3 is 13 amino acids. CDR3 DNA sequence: TGTGCCAGCTCGGACGTCGAGGGACAGCCCCAGCATTTT. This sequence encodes CASSDVEGQPQHF.

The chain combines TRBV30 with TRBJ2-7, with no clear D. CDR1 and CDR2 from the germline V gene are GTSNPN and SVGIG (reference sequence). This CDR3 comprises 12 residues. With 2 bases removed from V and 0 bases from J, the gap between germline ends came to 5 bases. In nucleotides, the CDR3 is TGTGCCTGGAGTCCGGGCTCCTACGAGCAGTACTTC. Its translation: CAWSPGSYEQYF.

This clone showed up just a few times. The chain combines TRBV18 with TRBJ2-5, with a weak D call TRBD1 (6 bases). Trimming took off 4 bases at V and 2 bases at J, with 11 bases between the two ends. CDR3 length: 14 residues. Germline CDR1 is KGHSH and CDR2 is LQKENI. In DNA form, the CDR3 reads TGTGCCAGCTCACATAGCGACAGGCAAGAGACCCAGTACTTC. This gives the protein CASSHSDRQETQYF.

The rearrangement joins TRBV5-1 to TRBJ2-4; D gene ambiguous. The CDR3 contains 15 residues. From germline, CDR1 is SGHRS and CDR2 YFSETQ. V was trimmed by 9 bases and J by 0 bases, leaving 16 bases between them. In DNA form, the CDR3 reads TGCGCCACAAGCGACCCAACCATAGCCAAAAACATTCAGTACTTC. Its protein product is CATSDPTIAKNIQYF.

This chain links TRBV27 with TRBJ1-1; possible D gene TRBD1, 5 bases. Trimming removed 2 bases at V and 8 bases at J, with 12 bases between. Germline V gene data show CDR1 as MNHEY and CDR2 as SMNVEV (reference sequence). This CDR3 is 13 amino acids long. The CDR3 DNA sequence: TGTGCCAGCAGTTTAAGTCAGGGCCTGGAAGCTTTCTTT. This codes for CASSLSQGLEAFF.